This passage covers 30 T cell receptor beta chains from one sample sequenced in a study of blood T cells in healthy people across ages. A sample-barcoded 5' primer and a J-beta primer mix were used in a second PCR of roughly 7 to 11 cycles. One entry per CDR3 protein, called by TCRdb with MiXCR from the 5' RACE reads. The data show hundreds of thousands of distinct CDR3 sequences, roughly three fifths seen once. Sequencing was done on a sample of blood. All receptors come from a man in his forties in good health.

Written as DNA, the CDR3 is TGTGCCAGCAGTGAAACGGCCCCGAACGGGGAGCTGTTTTTT. Translated: CASSETAPNGELFF. This chain connects TRBV2 to TRBJ2-2, with D uncertain. The V gene lost 2 bases and the J gene lost 7 bases, with 11 bases spanning the gap. The CDR3 sequence is 14 residues long. Germline values: CDR1 SNHLY, CDR2 FYNNEI.

V is TRBV28 and J is TRBJ2-4; 8 bases agree with TRBD1. Germline V gene data show CDR1 as MDHEN and CDR2 as SYDVKM. The trim removed 5 bases at V and 7 bases at J, leaving 4 bases unmatched. CDR3 length: 13 amino acids. The DNA for the CDR3 is TGTGCCAGCAGTCTAACAGGGGGGAACATTCAGTACTTC. Its translation is CASSLTGGNIQYF.

A word on this clonotype: A junction end diverges from the germline sequence, so it may reflect a read error. CDR3 DNA sequence: TGTGCCAGCAGCCAAGAAAGGGACAGGGACTATGACTACACCTTC. It is translated as CASSQERDRDYDYTF. The chain has TRBV4-2 and TRBJ1-2; TRBD1 matches at 9 bases. The CDR3 length is 15 residues. The germline CDR1 and CDR2 sequences are LGHNA and YNFKEQ.

This clonotype was recorded only once. V gene TRBV10-3 combines with J gene TRBJ2-1, with TRBD1 identical over 11 bases. The germline CDR1 and CDR2 sequences are ENHRY and SYGVKD. Germline trimming cut 10 bases from V and 12 bases from J; bases unmatched to any gene: 17. The CDR3 contains 15 residues. The CDR3 sequence is CATLQPGTGGVSQFF. In nucleotides, the CDR3 is TGTGCCACCCTACAACCCGGGACAGGGGGGGTCTCGCAGTTCTTC.

The chain links TRBV25-1 to TRBJ2-5; possible D gene TRBD1, 5 bases. The CDR3 is 13 amino acids. The V gene lost 0 bases and the J gene lost 4 bases, with 6 bases spanning the gap. The germline gives CDR1 MGHDK, CDR2 SYGVNS. As DNA, the CDR3 is TGTGCCAGCAGTGAATATAGGGGAGAGACCCAGTACTTC. It translates to CASSEYRGETQYF.

This clonotype was recorded only once. The chain combines TRBV14 with TRBJ2-1; tentatively, D is TRBD2 (5 bases). The germline gives CDR1 SGHDN, CDR2 FVKESK. The CDR3 is 16 amino acids. V dropped 3 bases and J dropped 0 bases, with 12 bases sitting between them. CDR3 residues: CASSHIGLSSYNEQFF. In DNA form, the CDR3 reads TGTGCCAGCAGCCACATAGGACTGAGCTCCTACAATGAGCAGTTCTTC.

The chain is built from TRBV14 and TRBJ2-3; no clear D. The germline V and J ends were trimmed by 4 bases and 3 bases, with 11 bases remaining between them. Germline V CDR1 and CDR2: SGHDN, FVKESK. CDR3 length: 14 residues. CDR3 residues: CASSRRLGTDTQYF. CDR3 nucleotides: TGTGCCAGCAGCCGACGACTTGGTACAGATACGCAGTATTTT.

This chain uses TRBV9 with TRBJ2-4; 7 bases match TRBD2. This CDR3 spans 17 amino acids. With V trimmed by 0 bases and J by 1 base, 7 bases remained unmatched. Germline lookup yields CDR1 SGDLS and CDR2 YYNGEE. As DNA, the CDR3 is TGTGCCAGCAGCGTAGACCCCCCCGGGGGGGCCAAAAACATTCAGTACTTC. Amino acid sequence: CASSVDPPGGAKNIQYF.

The gene calls are TRBV7-3 and TRBJ2-3; TRBD2 matches 11 bases. The CDR3 has 16 amino acids. With 4 bases clipped from V and 4 bases from J, the junction kept 7 bases outside the gene matches. Looked up from germline, CDR1 is SGHTA and CDR2 is FQGTGA. The chain's CDR3 is CASSSSLAGVPDTQYF. The CDR3 bases are TGTGCCAGCAGCTCGTCACTAGCGGGAGTGCCAGATACGCAGTATTTT.

The chain couples TRBV11-2 to TRBJ2-1; 7 bases map to TRBD2. Germline-derived CDR1 and CDR2 are SGHAT and FQNNGV. The ends lost 5 bases at V and 6 bases at J; junction bases unmatched: 7. This CDR3 is built from 14 residues. CDR3 nucleotides: TGTGCCAGCAGCATCATGACTAGCCGCAATGAGCAGTTCTTC. Translating gives CASSIMTSRNEQFF. Together with reference TRBV11-2 and TRBJ2-1, the CDR3 gives the full variable domain: EAGVAQSPRYKIIEKRQSVAFWCNPISGHATLYWYQQILGQGPKLLIQFQNNGVVDDSQLPKDRFSAERLKGVDSTLKIQPAKLEDSAVYLCASSIMTSRNEQFFGPGTRLTVL.

A few counts support this clonotype. The genes are TRBV7-2 and TRBJ2-5, with a weak D call TRBD1 (5 bases). Per germline, CDR1 SGHTA and CDR2 FQGNSA. This CDR3 spans 12 amino acids. V was shortened by 5 bases and J by 11 bases, with 15 bases between the two germline ends. The DNA for the CDR3 is TGTGCCAGCAGCCCAATTTCAGGGCGGCAGTACTTC. This codes for CASSPISGRQYF.

This chain joins TRBV28 and TRBJ1-2; TRBD1 is a possible D gene (5 bases). CDR3 length: 13 residues. Germline CDR1 MDHEN, CDR2 SYDVKM. V lost 3 bases to trimming and J lost 5 bases, with 10 bases between them. The CDR3 coding sequence is TGTGCCAGCAGTTTCCTGGGGCAATATGGCTACACCTTC. Translating gives CASSFLGQYGYTF.

The chain combines TRBV28 with TRBJ1-5; a weak D match, TRBD1 (6 bases). CDR1 is MDHEN, CDR2 SYDVKM, per germline. V lost 5 bases and J 1 base, leaving 15 bases between the germline ends. The CDR3 length is 16 residues. CDR3 residues: CASSPLGGASNQPQHF. DNA of the CDR3: TGTGCCAGCAGTCCCCTAGGGGGGGCCAGCAATCAGCCCCAGCATTTT. Filled out from reference TRBV28 and TRBJ1-5, the complete variable domain reads DVKVTQSSRYLVKRTGEKVFLECVQDMDHENMFWYRQDPGLGLRLIYFSYDVKMKEKGDIPEGYSVSREKKERFSLILESASTNQTSMYLCASSPLGGASNQPQHFGDGTRLSIL.

Only a few counts were recorded for this clonotype. CDR3 sequence reads: CASSEVWLEQYF. DNA of the CDR3: TGTGCCAGCAGTGAAGTTTGGCTCGAGCAGTACTTC. This chain joins TRBV2 and TRBJ2-7, with unresolved D. The CDR3 is 12 amino acids. Germline CDR1 is SNHLY and CDR2 is FYNNEI. Trimming stripped 1 base from V and 6 bases from J, with 7 bases between. Full variable domain (remainder filled in from reference TRBV2 and TRBJ2-7): EPEVTQTPSHQVTQMGQEVILRCVPISNHLYFYWYRQILGQKVEFLVSFYNNEISEKSEIFDDQFSVERPDGSNFTLKIRSTKLEDSAMYFCASSEVWLEQYFGPGTRLTVT.

The chain carries TRBV7-9 and TRBJ2-6, with 7 bases matching TRBD2. In germline, CDR1 is SEHNR, CDR2 FQNEAQ (reference sequence). The CDR3 spans 16 residues. Trimming cost V 5 bases and J 2 bases; bases outside gene matches: 6. The CDR3 here is CASSPGGGTGANVLTF. As DNA, the CDR3 is TGTGCCAGCAGCCCAGGCGGGGGAACTGGGGCCAACGTCCTGACTTTC.

CDR3 residues: CASSSDMSKNIQYF. The CDR3 bases are TGCGCCAGCAGCAGCGACATGAGCAAAAACATTCAGTACTTC. The rearrangement uses TRBV5-1 and TRBJ2-7; D remains ambiguous. With the DNA end fitting TRBJ2-4 better, the J assignment may be wrong. Germline V CDR1 and CDR2: SGHRS, YFSETQ. The CDR3 consists of 14 residues.

The chain has TRBV20-1 and TRBJ2-1; D not resolved. The ends were cut back, 6 bases at V and 7 bases at J, with 22 bases in the middle. CDR3 length: 15 residues. Looked up from germline, CDR1 is DFQATT and CDR2 is SNEGSKA (reference sequence). CDR3 region: CSAIGWASPENEQFF. In nucleotides, the CDR3 is TGCAGTGCCATCGGGTGGGCGAGTCCGGAGAATGAGCAGTTCTTC.

In DNA form, the CDR3 reads TGTGCCAGCAGCTCCGATAGGGGGATGACCTCTGGGGCCAACGTCCTGACTTTC. Amino acid sequence: CASSSDRGMTSGANVLTF. This chain uses TRBV7-9 with TRBJ2-6, with D perhaps TRBD1 (6 bases). Germline-derived CDR1 and CDR2 are SEHNR and FQNEAQ (reference sequence). The CDR3 covers 18 residues. The ends were cut back, 4 bases at V and 0 bases at J, with 16 bases in the middle.

The rearrangement joins TRBV15 to TRBJ2-3; a weak D match, TRBD1 (5 bases). The CDR3 is 13 amino acids. V lost 7 bases and J 2 bases, leaving 10 bases between the germline ends. The germline V gene has CDR1 LNHNV and CDR2 YYDKDF (reference sequence). CDR3 coding DNA: TGTGCCACCACAGATGGGGCCACAGATACGCAGTATTTT. Protein: CATTDGATDTQYF.

V and J are TRBV9 and TRBJ2-3, with D possibly being TRBD2 (5 bases). Germline V gene lookup returns CDR1 SGDLS and CDR2 YYNGEE. V lost 0 bases to trimming and J lost 0 bases, with 11 bases between them. This CDR3 region has 16 residues. CDR3 sequence (DNA): TGTGCCAGCAGCGTAGCTCTAAGCGGAAGCACAGATACGCAGTATTTT. Protein product: CASSVALSGSTDTQYF.

The rearrangement uses TRBV25-1 and TRBJ1-1, with 8 positions matching TRBD1. V shed 2 bases, J shed 4 bases, and the junction held 3 bases outside the gene matches. There are 14 residues in the CDR3. Germline CDR1 is MGHDK and CDR2 is SYGVNS. This CDR3 reads CASSEQGAFTEAFF. The CDR3 DNA follows: TGTGCCAGCAGTGAACAGGGGGCTTTCACTGAAGCTTTCTTT. The full variable domain, in which reference TRBV25-1 and TRBJ1-1 provide the parts outside the CDR3, is EADIYQTPRYLVIGTGKKITLECSQTMGHDKMYWYQQDPGMELHLIHYSYGVNSTEKGDLSSESTVSRIRTEHFPLTLESARPSHTSQYLCASSEQGAFTEAFFGQGTRLTVV.

This sequence joins TRBV2 and TRBJ1-1, with D unclear. The germline gives CDR1 SNHLY, CDR2 FYNNEI. CDR3 length equals 15 residues. Trimming stripped 6 bases from V and 1 base from J, with 15 bases between. The CDR3 coding sequence is TGTGCCAGCAGGGGAGGTAGGTCAGCGAACACTGAAGCTTTCTTT. Amino acids: CASRGGRSANTEAFF.

The DNA for the CDR3 is TGTGCCAGCAGTGAAGGACGGTCAAAAGAGACCCAGTACTTC. Translation: CASSEGRSKETQYF. The genes are TRBV6-4 and TRBJ2-4, with D unclear. The J call may not be correct, given that the DNA end is closer to TRBJ2-5. This CDR3 has 14 residues. The germline CDR1 and CDR2 sequences are MRHNA and SNTAGT.

The rearrangement joins TRBV5-8 to TRBJ1-6, with 8 nucleotides matching TRBD1. CDR1 SGHTS and CDR2 YDEGEE come from the germline V gene. The CDR3 loop spans 16 amino acids. The V segment lost 2 bases and the J segment 2 bases; nucleotides outside the gene matches: 3. CDR3 coding DNA: TGTGCCAGCAGCTTCGGACAGGGACCCTATAATTCACCCCTCCACTTT. This encodes CASSFGQGPYNSPLHF.

The chain uses TRBV7-9 and TRBJ2-1, with D perhaps matching TRBD2 (6 bases). With 2 bases removed from V and 7 bases from J, the gap between germline ends came to 18 bases. Germline V gene data show CDR1 as SEHNR and CDR2 as FQNEAQ (reference sequence). This CDR3 has 16 residues. The CDR3 loop is CASSLPGGMGGNEQFF. DNA for the CDR3: TGTGCCAGCAGCTTACCTGGCGGGATGGGTGGGAATGAGCAGTTCTTC. The full variable domain, completed using reference TRBV7-9 and TRBJ2-1, is DTGVSQNPRHKITKRGQNVTFRCDPISEHNRLYWYRQTLGQGPEFLTYFQNEAQLEKSRLLSDRFSAERPKGSFSTLEIQRTEQGDSAMYLCASSLPGGMGGNEQFFGPGTRLTVL.

The J gene is TRBJ1-2, the V gene TRBV2; D is uncertain. This CDR3 comprises 13 residues. The germline gives CDR1 SNHLY, CDR2 FYNNEI. Trimming shortened V by 6 bases and J by 6 bases, and 14 bases separated the two germline ends. CDR3 coding DNA: TGTGCCAGCAGCGTTGGGCCGACAAATGGCTACACCTTC. Amino acid sequence: CASSVGPTNGYTF.

V is TRBV3-1 and J is TRBJ2-1, with 7 bases lining up with TRBD1. J was trimmed by 14 bases and V by 1 base; bases with no gene match: 8. This CDR3 contains 13 residues. CDR1 and CDR2 (germline): LGHDT, YNNKEL (reference sequence). CDR3 sequence (DNA): TGTGCCAGCAGCCAAGCCTGGACGGGGACAGAGTTCTTC. It is translated as CASSQAWTGTEFF.

CDR3 sequence (DNA): TGCAGTGCTATGGAGACAGGACGGGGCGAGCAGTACTTC. Its protein product is CSAMETGRGEQYF. This chain links TRBV20-1 with TRBJ2-7; maybe TRBD1 (6 bases). The V end lost 4 bases, the J end lost 6 bases, and 16 bases lay between the germline ends. Per the germline V gene, CDR1 is DFQATT and CDR2 is SNEGSKA (reference sequence). This CDR3 comprises 13 residues.

V gene TRBV5-1 combines with J gene TRBJ2-3; tentative D call: TRBD2 (6 bases). CDR1 and CDR2 (germline): SGHRS, YFSETQ. The CDR3 contains 17 residues. V lost 2 bases and J lost 0, with 16 bases in between. This chain's CDR3 is CASSLRSSGSSTDTQYF. CDR3 coding DNA: TGCGCCAGCAGCTTACGGTCGAGCGGGTCTAGCACAGATACGCAGTATTTT.

CDR3 amino acids: CASSLAPGLVETQYF. The CDR3 nucleotides are TGCGCCAGCAGCTTGGCCCCGGGTTTGGTGGAGACCCAGTACTTC. This rearrangement joins TRBV5-1 to TRBJ2-7; D gene ambiguous. The last part of the DNA fits TRBJ2-5 better; the J call may be wrong. Germline V lookup: CDR1 SGHRS, CDR2 YFSETQ. The CDR3 spans 15 residues.